These 23 T cell receptor beta chains came from one sample sequenced in a study of cytotoxic CD8 clonotypes in ibrutinib-treated CLL. Using immunoSEQ multiplex PCR, the repertoire was profiled, and TCRdb retains in-frame clones only, with some absent. Counted here are some 76,000 clones, approximately 82% occurring once; the ten biggest clones make up about 40%. The sequenced sample was PBMCs, obtained after 24 months of ibrutinib treatment. The receptors come from a human donor with chronic lymphocytic leukemia.

The chain couples TRBV11-3 to TRBJ2-5; D is tentatively TRBD1 or TRBD2 (5 bases each). In germline, CDR1 is SGHNT, CDR2 YENEEA. The ends were cut back, 4 bases at V and 5 bases at J, with 14 bases in the middle. This CDR3 contains 14 residues. The CDR3 is CASSSRGDSETQYF. The CDR3 nucleotides read TGTGCCAGCAGCTCGAGAGGGGATTCGGAGACCCAGTACTTC.

This clone has a single count. The rearrangement links TRBV30 to TRBJ1-2, with D maybe TRBD1 (6 bases). The ends were cut back, 2 bases at V and 4 bases at J, with 17 bases in the middle. The CDR3 contains 15 residues. CDR1 GTSNPN and CDR2 SVGIG come from the germline V gene (reference sequence). CDR3 sequence (DNA): TGTGCCTGGAGTAGGGGGAAGGAGAGTCTCTATGGCTACACCTTC. This translates into CAWSRGKESLYGYTF. The entire variable domain, with the rest obtained from reference TRBV30 and TRBJ1-2, is as follows: SQTIHQWPATLVQPVGSPLSLECTVEGTSNPNLYWYRQAAGRGLQLLFYSVGIGQISSEVPQNLSASRPQDRQFILSSKKLLLSDSGFYLCAWSRGKESLYGYTFGSGTRLTVV.

V gene TRBV30 combines with J gene TRBJ2-7; D might be TRBD2 (5 bases). CDR1 and CDR2 from the germline V gene are GTSNPN and SVGIG (reference sequence). The V end was cut by 0 bases, the J end by 10 bases, with 10 bases between. There are 11 residues in the CDR3. The CDR3 coding sequence is TGTGCCTGGAGTGTAGCGGTGGAACAGTACTTC. Residues: CAWSVAVEQYF.

The rearrangement uses TRBV18 and TRBJ2-7, with D unresolved. With 6 bases removed from V and 0 bases from J, the gap between germline ends came to 9 bases. Germline values: CDR1 KGHSH, CDR2 LQKENI. The CDR3 length is 13 residues. The DNA of the CDR3 is TGTGCCAGCTCCCCCACTGCCTCCTACGAGCAGTACTTC. Protein: CASSPTASYEQYF. The full variable domain, its missing parts supplied by reference TRBV18 and TRBJ2-7, is NAGVMQNPRHLVRRRGQEARLRCSPMKGHSHVYWYRQLPEEGLKFMVYLQKENIIDESGMPKERFSAEFPKEGPSILRIQQVVRGDSAAYFCASSPTASYEQYFGPGTRLTVT.

The chain uses TRBV4-1 and TRBJ2-2; TRBD2 matches at 7 bases. The J segment lost 5 bases and the V segment lost 1 base, leaving 10 bases of the junction unmatched. Germline lookup yields CDR1 MGHRA and CDR2 YSYEKL. The CDR3 sequence is 17 residues long. This CDR3 is CASSQVGGTLITGELFF. CDR3 nucleotides: TGCGCCAGCAGCCAAGTGGGGGGGACTCTAATAACCGGGGAGCTGTTTTTT.

The rearrangement links TRBV30 to TRBJ2-3; D possibly corresponds to TRBD2 (6 bases). V lost 4 bases to trimming and J lost 8 bases, with 10 bases between them. The CDR3 has 11 amino acids. Germline lookup yields CDR1 GTSNPN and CDR2 SVGIG (reference sequence). The CDR3 loop is CAWTIGGTQYF. The DNA of the CDR3 is TGTGCCTGGACCATCGGGGGTACGCAGTATTTT. The full variable domain, completed using reference TRBV30 and TRBJ2-3, is SQTIHQWPATLVQPVGSPLSLECTVEGTSNPNLYWYRQAAGRGLQLLFYSVGIGQISSEVPQNLSASRPQDRQFILSSKKLLLSDSGFYLCAWTIGGTQYFGPGTRLTVL.

This clone has a handful of counts. The rearrangement uses TRBV19 and TRBJ1-2; 7 nucleotides match TRBD1. The V gene's germline CDR1 is LNHDA and CDR2 SQIVND (reference sequence). This CDR3 has 15 amino acids. J gave up 4 bases and V 4 bases, and 9 bases lay outside the gene matches. The DNA for the CDR3 is TGTGCCAGTAGTACGAGGACAGGCCTCGGCTATGGCTACACCTTC. Amino acid sequence: CASSTRTGLGYGYTF.

The chain has TRBV19 and TRBJ1-5; 9 bases are a match to TRBD1. From germline, CDR1 is LNHDA and CDR2 SQIVND (reference sequence). V trimming: 3 bases; J trimming: 4 bases; junction bases outside the gene matches: 10. CDR3 length: 17 amino acids. CDR3 nucleotides: TGTGCCAGTAGTATCTCACGGACAGGGGCCCTGAATCAGCCCCAGCATTTT. Translation: CASSISRTGALNQPQHF.

The rearrangement joins TRBV11-3 to TRBJ2-1; 8 bases are shared with TRBD1. The CDR3 spans 16 residues. Looked up from germline, CDR1 is SGHNT and CDR2 is YENEEA. V lost 1 base and J lost 12; bases outside the gene matches: 14. The CDR3 nucleotides read TGTGCCAGCAGCTTAGGGGCAGGGGGCTTATCTTTCGTGCAGTTCTTC. Protein: CASSLGAGGLSFVQFF.

This chain joins TRBV30 and TRBJ2-1, with 10 bases identical to TRBD2. Germline trimming cut 3 bases from V and 2 bases from J; bases unmatched to any gene: 7. Germline CDR1 is GTSNPN and CDR2 is SVGIG (reference sequence). This CDR3 has 16 amino acids. CDR3 DNA sequence: TGTGCCTGGAGCAGAGGACTAGCGGTGACCTACAATGAGCAGTTCTTC. Amino acid sequence: CAWSRGLAVTYNEQFF.

The sample holds one count of this clone. This chain joins TRBV18 and TRBJ2-3; D unclear. V was pared by 4 bases and J by 1 base, with 3 bases between. In germline, CDR1 is KGHSH, CDR2 LQKENI. The CDR3 has 12 residues. The CDR3 bases are TGTGCCAGCTCACTAGGCACAGATACGCAGTATTTT. It codes for CASSLGTDTQYF.

The V call is TRBV28, the J call TRBJ1-2; weak D call: TRBD1 (6 bases). The ends were cut back, 5 bases at V and 4 bases at J, with 20 bases in the middle. The germline gives CDR1 MDHEN, CDR2 SYDVKM. The CDR3 has 16 amino acids. CDR3 residues: CASSPSGPQGSYGYTF. In DNA form, the CDR3 reads TGTGCCAGCAGTCCAAGCGGGCCCCAGGGGAGCTATGGCTACACCTTC.

The chain carries TRBV4-1 and TRBJ2-7; 10 nucleotides line up with TRBD2. This CDR3 contains 19 residues. Trimming removed 2 bases from V and 3 bases from J; junction bases left unmatched: 16. Germline V gene data show CDR1 as MGHRA and CDR2 as YSYEKL. As DNA, the CDR3 is TGCGCCAGCAGCCAACTTAGGACTAGCGGAGCCAGGACTCGCTACGAGCAGTACTTC. This codes for CASSQLRTSGARTRYEQYF.

The chain is built from TRBV6-6 and TRBJ2-3; D might be TRBD2 (6 bases). The CDR3 is 15 residues long. Germline loops: CDR1 MNHNY, CDR2 SVGAGI (reference sequence). V was shortened by 2 bases and J by 4 bases, with 13 bases between the two germline ends. CDR3 residues: CASSYGGSHADTQYF. The DNA for the CDR3 is TGTGCCAGCAGTTACGGGGGGAGTCATGCAGATACGCAGTATTTT.

V usage is TRBV28 and J usage is TRBJ2-6; 7 bases are shared with TRBD1. The J segment lost 0 bases and the V segment lost 5 bases, leaving 7 bases of the junction unmatched. The CDR3 is 17 residues long. Germline V lookup: CDR1 MDHEN, CDR2 SYDVKM. This CDR3 reads CASSPYSGGSGANVLTF. The CDR3 DNA sequence: TGTGCCAGCAGTCCATACTCAGGGGGCTCTGGGGCCAACGTCCTGACTTTC.

The V and J genes are TRBV7-3 and TRBJ2-5; 8 bases are shared with TRBD2. The germline CDR1 and CDR2 sequences are SGHTA and FQGTGA. V trimming: 5 bases; J trimming: 9 bases; junction bases outside the gene matches: 8. CDR3 size: 13 residues. The CDR3, as DNA: TGTGCCAGCAGCCTAGGGACGGGAGGGCCCCAGTACTTC. It specifies CASSLGTGGPQYF. The full variable domain, rest sourced from reference TRBV7-3 and TRBJ2-5, is GAGVSQTPSNKVTEKGKYVELRCDPISGHTALYWYRQSLGQGPEFLIYFQGTGAADDSGLPNDRFFAVRPEGSVSTLKIQRTERGDSAVYLCASSLGTGGPQYFGPGTRLLVL.

This chain uses TRBV19 with TRBJ2-7, with TRBD1 as a possible D gene (5 bases). The germline V gene has CDR1 LNHDA and CDR2 SQIVND (reference sequence). V lost 4 bases, J lost 0 bases, and 13 bases lay in between. CDR3 length: 15 amino acids. The CDR3 is CASSTGHWSSYEQYF. The CDR3 coding sequence is TGTGCCAGTAGTACTGGACATTGGTCCTCCTACGAGCAGTACTTC.

V usage is TRBV6-1 and J usage is TRBJ1-2; D gene uncertain. V dropped 0 bases and J dropped 3 bases, with 5 bases sitting between them. The CDR3 has 13 residues. Germline V gene sequence: CDR1 MNHNS, CDR2 SASEGT. CDR3 residues: CASSEAEDYGYTF. In DNA, the CDR3 is TGTGCCAGCAGTGAAGCTGAGGACTATGGCTACACCTTC.

DNA for the CDR3: TGTGCCAGCAGCTTAATCGGGACCATGAACACTGAAGCTTTCTTT. Translation gives CASSLIGTMNTEAFF. V is TRBV7-2 and J is TRBJ1-1; D possibly corresponds to TRBD1 (5 bases). V was shortened by 2 bases and J by 0 bases, with 10 bases between the two germline ends. The CDR3 is 15 residues long. Germline assignment: CDR1 SGHTA and CDR2 FQGNSA.

This sequence joins TRBV2 and TRBJ1-5; possibly TRBD1 for D (5 bases). Germline V gives CDR1 SNHLY, CDR2 FYNNEI. V was trimmed by 4 bases and J by 7 bases, leaving 11 bases between them. The CDR3 is made up of 13 amino acids. This CDR3 reads CASSGDLNQPQHF. The CDR3, as DNA: TGTGCCAGCAGTGGGGACCTTAACCAGCCCCAGCATTTT.

The chain recombines TRBV28 with TRBJ2-1; 12 nucleotides align to TRBD1. The junction had 5 bases not matched to a gene; V was cut back by 4 bases and J by 13 bases. Germline V gene sequence: CDR1 MDHEN, CDR2 SYDVKM. The CDR3 spans 13 residues. The CDR3 nucleotides read TGTGCCAGCAGTTGGGGACAGGGGGCGCATCAGTTCTTC. Residues: CASSWGQGAHQFF.

The chain links TRBV5-4 to TRBJ1-2; 8 nucleotides agree with TRBD1. V trimming: 0 bases; J trimming: 0 bases; junction bases outside the gene matches: 1. The CDR3 is made up of 15 amino acids. The germline V gene has CDR1 SGHNT and CDR2 YYREEE (reference sequence). In DNA form, the CDR3 reads TGTGCCAGCAGCTTGGTGGGACAGGCTAACTATGGCTACACCTTC. It codes for CASSLVGQANYGYTF. The variable domain in full, with the rest retrieved from reference TRBV5-4 and TRBJ1-2, is ETGVTQSPTHLIKTRGQQVTLRCSSQSGHNTVSWYQQALGQGPQFIFQYYREEENGRGNFPPRFSGLQFPNYSSELNVNALELDDSALYLCASSLVGQANYGYTFGSGTRLTVV.

This sequence joins TRBV4-1 and TRBJ2-7; 7 bases are a match to TRBD2. Germline V gene lookup returns CDR1 MGHRA and CDR2 YSYEKL. With V trimmed by 1 base and J by 3 bases, 15 bases remained unmatched. This CDR3 is 18 amino acids long. CDR3 sequence reads: CASSQGRPGLLGNYEQYF. CDR3 DNA: TGCGCCAGCAGCCAAGGGCGTCCGGGACTACTTGGGAACTACGAGCAGTACTTC.